A selection of T cell receptor beta chains follows, all from one sample in a study of blood T cell repertoires in COVID-19. The method was immunoSEQ multiplex PCR; TCRdb's version includes in-frame clones alone and lacks a portion of them. This table has approximately 220,000 clones, over 85% appearing once. Sequencing used PBMCs or T cells enriched from blood (not recorded which). The receptors were sampled from a woman aged 25 to 39 with acute COVID-19. CDR3s leave out the opening cysteine and the closing phenylalanine or tryptophan. Fields, in order: V gene, CDR3 protein.

TRBV7-2 ASTTGTYEQY
TRBV6-4 ASSIEDTGELF
TRBV4-2 ASSAQGAYEQY
TRBV2 ASNEGAYGYT
TRBV28 ASRSTRAGISYEQY
TRBV5-5 ASSLEQPYEQY
TRBV6-6 ASSRTTGGFSGNTIY
TRBV19 ATSRGATNNSPLH
TRBV28 ASRDSKQALNEKLF
TRBV3-1/TRBV3-2 ASSLSTDTQY
TRBV10-1 ASSEGTLNTGELF
TRBV24-1 ATSDSGGGNQPQH
TRBV5-1 ASSLQQVISGNTIY
TRBV7-6 ATEAGEKLF
TRBV2 ASTWRQGAGNTIY
TRBV28 ASSLMGAARSPLH
TRBV13 ASSLGQKEAF
TRBV11-2 ASSVLTGFNTEAF
TRBV7-6 ASSRTSGGASENEQF
TRBV6-4 ASSDGRGNEAF
TRBV6-5 ASSSPRPNTGELF
TRBV24-1 ATSDSAGGYEQY
TRBV4-3 ASSQVAGARTGELF
TRBV6-5 ASRDRDRSGNTIY
TRBV7-2 ASSLSQGANGELF
TRBV5-4 ASSLGYGSGNTIY
TRBV6-5 ASISGTNYGYT
TRBV5-1 ASSLGTSGVINEQF
TRBV10-1 ASSDTSYNEQF
TRBV5-1 ASSLPRGLAGTNTGELF
TRBV6-6 ASSPTGDGNPKNIQY
TRBV10-3 AINRLAGGGQY
TRBV20-1 SASGEETQY
TRBV5-1 ASSLGLAGGLSDTQY
TRBV5-1 ASRRQGADTGELF
TRBV30 AWSEGRGQPQH
TRBV4-1 ASSQGAYGRDTITNTIY
TRBV7-7 ASSSGGFKETQY
TRBV5-5 ASSDPGQGISGEQY
TRBV6-5 ASSYLGTGLDQPQH
TRBV5-1 ASSPSGGFPNTGELF
TRBV7-9 ASSPGSATEAF
TRBV4-1 ASSPREGYYYEQY
TRBV29-1 SVEGQGSLANTIY
TRBV4-2 ASSQEIAGETQY
TRBV25-1 ASRGLAFSGANVLT
TRBV29-1 SVARQGSYGYT
TRBV4-1 ASSQHREINEQF
TRBV5-8 ASSLAGRDNQPQH
TRBV3-1/TRBV3-2 ASSQWANTEAF
TRBV18 ASSPQGDMNTEAF
TRBV7-2 ASTPPGQNYGYT
TRBV2 ASSATRGTYNSPLH
TRBV27 ASSPQGSSGNTIY